A single T cell receptor (beta chain) is shown here with its context. These data are taken from a study of shared clonotypes between healthy human individuals. Germline V gives CDR1 MNHEY, CDR2 SMNVEV (reference sequence). This CDR3 region has 13 residues. Losses at the gene ends were 6 bases for V and 15 bases for J; bases not matched to a gene: 14. The protocol was immunoSEQ multiplex PCR, while the TCRdb copy is restricted to in-frame clones and leaves out a portion. The repertoire includes about 1.1 million clones, about 80% of them detected once, and 0.7% to 0.95% sits in the top ten. This TCR was sampled from a man aged 18-30 years in good health. Some clones in this sample may be carry-over from other donors' samples. This rearrangement joins TRBV27 to TRBJ2-1, with 7 bases that match TRBD2. Sequenced sample: memory CD4+ T cells from PBMCs. As for subset: CD45RA-negative fraction. This CDR3 is CASRSERGRLRFF. The CDR3 bases are TGTGCCAGCAGATCAGAGCGGGGACGGCTACGGTTCTTC.